The rows below give T cell receptor beta chains drawn from one sample of a study of OX40 agonist ivuxolimab in advanced cancers. Sequenced by immunoSEQ multiplex PCR; TCRdb stores in-frame clones only, minus some. The table records about 68,000 clones, 91% of them present only once. Sequenced material: CD4+ or CD8+ T cells sorted from blood, taken in a trial of the OX40 agonist ivuxolimab. These receptors all stem from an adult with an advanced solid tumor such as melanoma, head and neck, liver or kidney cancer. CDR3s include the opening cysteine and the closing phenylalanine or tryptophan. The D gene is left open where the match is weak. Rows give clone size only sometimes, using once, few, many, or a class for an expanded clone.

D gene: -; J gene: TRBJ2-5; clone size: -; V gene: TRBV11-3; CDR3 protein: CASSLETGNGETQYF; CDR3 DNA: TGTGCCAGCAGCTTAGAAACAGGGAACGGGGAGACCCAGTACTTC
D gene: -; J gene: TRBJ1-1; clone size: -; V gene: TRBV6-6; CDR3 protein: CASSYGGLNTEAFF; CDR3 DNA: TGTGCCAGCAGTTACGGGGGGTTGAACACTGAAGCTTTCTTT
D gene: -; J gene: TRBJ1-2; clone size: -; V gene: TRBV19; CDR3 protein: CASNRTPRAGYGYTF; CDR3 DNA: TGTGCCAGTAACCGAACCCCGCGGGCGGGCTATGGCTACACCTTC
D gene: TRBD2; J gene: TRBJ2-3; clone size: -; V gene: TRBV2; CDR3 protein: CASRRTSGSADTQYF; CDR3 DNA: TGTGCCAGCAGGAGGACTAGCGGGAGTGCGGATACGCAGTATTTT
D gene: TRBD2; J gene: TRBJ2-5; clone size: -; V gene: TRBV30; CDR3 protein: CAWSVLAEETQYF; CDR3 DNA: TGTGCCTGGAGTGTACTAGCGGAAGAGACCCAGTACTTC
D gene: -; J gene: TRBJ1-2; clone size: -; V gene: TRBV6-1; CDR3 protein: CASSVGGDRYTF; CDR3 DNA: TGTGCCAGCAGTGTTGGGGGGGATCGCTACACCTTC
D gene: -; J gene: TRBJ2-5; clone size: -; V gene: TRBV10-3; CDR3 protein: CAISENTYQETQYF; CDR3 DNA: TGTGCCATCAGTGAGAATACGTACCAAGAGACCCAGTACTTC
D gene: -; J gene: TRBJ2-7; clone size: -; V gene: TRBV28; CDR3 protein: CASGPGTFTYEQYF; CDR3 DNA: TGTGCCAGCGGCCCAGGGACGTTCACCTACGAGCAGTACTTC
D gene: -; J gene: TRBJ2-7; clone size: -; V gene: TRBV19; CDR3 protein: CASSPSGTGNYEQYF; CDR3 DNA: TGTGCCAGTAGTCCCTCCGGGACTGGAAACTACGAGCAGTACTTC
D gene: -; J gene: TRBJ2-3; clone size: once; V gene: TRBV6-4; CDR3 protein: CASSDLPGASADTQYF; CDR3 DNA: TGTGCCAGCAGTGACTTGCCAGGGGCTAGCGCGGATACGCAGTATTTT
D gene: -; J gene: TRBJ2-1; clone size: -; V gene: TRBV30; CDR3 protein: CAWSATWNVGDEQFF; CDR3 DNA: TGTGCCTGGAGTGCCACCTGGAACGTAGGGGATGAGCAGTTCTTC
D gene: -; J gene: TRBJ2-7; clone size: -; V gene: TRBV5-8; CDR3 protein: CASTWGQVSYEQYF; CDR3 DNA: TGTGCCAGCACCTGGGGGCAAGTTTCCTACGAGCAGTACTTC
D gene: -; J gene: TRBJ1-6; clone size: -; V gene: TRBV5-5; CDR3 protein: CASSLAGSKSPLHF; CDR3 DNA: TGTGCCAGCAGCTTGGCTGGGAGCAAGTCACCCCTCCACTTT
D gene: -; J gene: TRBJ2-1; clone size: once; V gene: TRBV9; CDR3 protein: CASSPQLSSYNEQFF; CDR3 DNA: TGTGCCAGCAGCCCACAACTCTCCTCCTACAATGAGCAGTTCTTC
D gene: -; J gene: TRBJ1-1; clone size: -; V gene: TRBV18; CDR3 protein: CASSPVRSENTEAFF; CDR3 DNA: TGTGCCAGCTCACCGGTTCGTTCGGAAAACACTGAAGCTTTCTTT
D gene: -; J gene: TRBJ1-3; clone size: -; V gene: TRBV27; CDR3 protein: CASSPHGGKAGNTIYF; CDR3 DNA: TGTGCCAGCAGCCCTCATGGGGGCAAGGCCGGAAACACCATATATTTT
D gene: TRBD1; J gene: TRBJ1-2; clone size: -; V gene: TRBV29-1; CDR3 protein: CSAAGQGGLYGYTF; CDR3 DNA: TGCAGCGCTGCGGGACAGGGGGGACTCTATGGCTACACCTTC
D gene: -; J gene: TRBJ1-2; clone size: few; V gene: TRBV18; CDR3 protein: CASSPHVGAGYTF; CDR3 DNA: TGTGCCAGCTCACCCCACGTAGGGGCTGGCTACACCTTC
D gene: -; J gene: TRBJ1-2; clone size: -; V gene: TRBV19; CDR3 protein: CASSIEEGRGYTF; CDR3 DNA: TGTGCCAGTAGTATAGAAGAGGGTCGAGGCTACACCTTC
D gene: TRBD1; J gene: TRBJ1-1; clone size: -; V gene: TRBV18; CDR3 protein: CASSRDSRRDDTEAFF; CDR3 DNA: TGTGCCAGCTCTAGGGACAGCCGTCGGGACGACACTGAAGCTTTCTTT
D gene: -; J gene: TRBJ1-2; clone size: -; V gene: TRBV11-2; CDR3 protein: CASSSLTGYGYTF; CDR3 DNA: TGTGCCAGCAGCTCACTAACAGGGTATGGCTACACCTTC
D gene: TRBD2; J gene: TRBJ2-1; clone size: -; V gene: TRBV10-2; CDR3 protein: CASRRGAGGRGNEQFF; CDR3 DNA: TGCGCCAGCAGGCGTGGTGCGGGAGGGAGGGGCAATGAGCAGTTCTTC
D gene: TRBD1; J gene: TRBJ1-1; clone size: once; V gene: TRBV6-6; CDR3 protein: CASRPTGMNTEAFF; CDR3 DNA: TGTGCCAGCAGGCCGACAGGGATGAACACTGAAGCTTTCTTT